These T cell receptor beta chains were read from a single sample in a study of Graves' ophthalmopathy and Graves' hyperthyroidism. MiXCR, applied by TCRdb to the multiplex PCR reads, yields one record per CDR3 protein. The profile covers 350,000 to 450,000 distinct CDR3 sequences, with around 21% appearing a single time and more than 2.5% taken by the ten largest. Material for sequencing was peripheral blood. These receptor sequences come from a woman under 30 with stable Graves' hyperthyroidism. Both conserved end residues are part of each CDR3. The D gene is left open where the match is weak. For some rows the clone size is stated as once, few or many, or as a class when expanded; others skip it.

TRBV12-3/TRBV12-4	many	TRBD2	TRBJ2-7	CASSMTSGRPTGQYF	TGTGCCAGCAGTATGACTAGCGGGAGGCCTACGGGGCAGTACTTC
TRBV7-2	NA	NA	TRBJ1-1	CASSLTRKSEAFF	TGTGCCAGCAGCTTAACAAGGAAGTCTGAAGCTTTCTTT
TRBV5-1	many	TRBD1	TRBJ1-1	CASSLGTGGVNTEAFF	TGCGCCAGCAGCTTGGGGACAGGGGGCGTGAACACTGAAGCTTTCTTT
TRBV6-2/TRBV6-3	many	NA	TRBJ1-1	CASSSIVNTEAFF	TGTGCCAGCAGTTCTATAGTGAACACTGAAGCTTTCTTT
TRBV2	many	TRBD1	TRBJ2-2	CASMDRAVTGELFF	TGTGCCAGCATGGACAGGGCGGTCACCGGGGAGCTGTTTTTT
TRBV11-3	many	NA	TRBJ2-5	CASSLVPRPGRQETQYF	TGTGCCAGCAGCTTAGTCCCGAGACCGGGACGGCAAGAGACCCAGTACTTC
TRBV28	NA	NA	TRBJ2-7	CASRVAGQSYEQYF	TGTGCCAGCCGTGTCGCAGGGCAATCCTACGAGCAGTACTTC
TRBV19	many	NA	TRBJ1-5	CASSNHSWSNQPQHF	TGTGCCAGTAGTAATCACTCTTGGAGCAATCAGCCCCAGCATTTT
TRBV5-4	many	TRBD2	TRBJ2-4	CASSWGGRAGGNIKYF	TGTGCCAGCAGCTGGGGGGGGCGAGCGGGAGGGAACATTAAGTACTTC
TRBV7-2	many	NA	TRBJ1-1	CASSPIGISFEAFF	TGTGCCAGCAGCCCCATAGGCATCTCCTTTGAAGCTTTCTTT
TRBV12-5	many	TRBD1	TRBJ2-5	CASGVDRDEETQYF	TGTGCTAGTGGAGTTGACAGGGATGAAGAGACCCAGTACTTC
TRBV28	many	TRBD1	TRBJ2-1	CASAAGTGGGRNEQFF	TGTGCCAGCGCCGCCGGGACAGGGGGCGGTAGGAATGAGCAGTTCTTC
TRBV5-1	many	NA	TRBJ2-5	CASSLDPSRLQETQYF	TGCGCCAGCAGCTTGGATCCTAGCCGGTTACAAGAGACCCAGTACTTC
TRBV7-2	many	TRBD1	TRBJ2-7	CASSVDRDGNEQYF	TGTGCCAGCAGCGTCGACAGGGATGGTAACGAGCAGTACTTC
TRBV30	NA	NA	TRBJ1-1	CAWNPTGWDTEAFF	TGTGCCTGGAACCCCACAGGGTGGGACACTGAAGCTTTCTTT
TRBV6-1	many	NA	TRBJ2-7	CASATHEQYF	TGTGCCAGCGCTACCCACGAGCAGTACTTC
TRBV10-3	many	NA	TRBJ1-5	CAISEFLGGPQHF	TGTGCCATCAGTGAGTTCCTCGGGGGGCCCCAGCATTTT
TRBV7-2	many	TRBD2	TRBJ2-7	CASSLLAGDYEQYF	TGTGCCAGCAGCTTACTAGCGGGCGACTACGAGCAGTACTTC
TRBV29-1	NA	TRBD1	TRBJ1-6	CSVETTGTGGSALHF	TGCAGCGTTGAAACCACCGGGACAGGGGGATCAGCCCTCCACTTT
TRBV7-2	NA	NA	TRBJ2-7	CASSLVPQGDEQYF	TGTGCCAGCAGCTTAGTCCCCCAGGGAGACGAGCAGTACTTC
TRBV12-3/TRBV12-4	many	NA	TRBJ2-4	CASSLIPQGDIQYF	TGTGCCAGCAGTTTAATTCCTCAAGGAGACATTCAGTACTTC
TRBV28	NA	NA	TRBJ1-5	CASSLLGADLNQPQHF	TGTGCCAGCAGTTTATTGGGCGCGGACTTAAATCAGCCCCAGCATTTT
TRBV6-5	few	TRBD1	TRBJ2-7	CASSLAGGAPYEQYF	TGTGCCAGCAGTTTAGCAGGGGGCGCGCCCTACGAGCAGTACTTC
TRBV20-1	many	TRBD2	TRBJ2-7	CSAHHYSGRVGEQYF	TGCAGTGCTCACCACTATAGCGGGAGGGTGGGCGAGCAGTACTTC
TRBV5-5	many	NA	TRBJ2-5	CASSATGRGETQYF	TGTGCCAGCAGCGCTACAGGGAGGGGAGAGACCCAGTACTTC
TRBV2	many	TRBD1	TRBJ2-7	CAIKRTGGYEQYF	TGTGCCATCAAACGGACAGGGGGATACGAGCAGTACTTC
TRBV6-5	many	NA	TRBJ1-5	CASSYGVQPQHF	TGTGCCAGCAGTTACGGCGTCCAGCCCCAGCATTTT
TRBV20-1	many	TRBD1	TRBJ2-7	CSATRTGKTSEQYF	TGCAGTGCTACGAGGACAGGGAAAACCAGCGAGCAGTACTTC
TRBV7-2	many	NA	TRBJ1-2	CASSLFGGYTF	TGTGCCAGCAGCTTGTTCGGTGGCTACACCTTC
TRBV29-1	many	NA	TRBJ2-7	CSVGGGPYEQYF	TGCAGCGTTGGAGGCGGACCCTACGAGCAGTACTTC
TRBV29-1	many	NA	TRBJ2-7	CSVEEGSPRQYF	TGCAGCGTTGAAGAAGGCAGTCCCCGGCAGTACTTC
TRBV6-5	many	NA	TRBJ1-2	CASSHHGGTIYGYTF	TGTGCCAGCAGCCACCACGGGGGTACTATTTATGGCTACACCTTC
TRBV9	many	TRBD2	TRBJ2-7	CASSIGSGETYEQYF	TGTGCCAGCAGCATAGGTAGCGGGGAGACCTACGAGCAGTACTTC
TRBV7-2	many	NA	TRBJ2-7	CASSLPPVGYEQYF	TGTGCCAGCAGCTTGCCCCCGGTGGGGTACGAGCAGTACTTC
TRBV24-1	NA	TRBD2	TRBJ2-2	CATSATSHDTGELFF	TGTGCCACCAGTGCGACTAGCCACGACACCGGGGAGCTGTTTTTT
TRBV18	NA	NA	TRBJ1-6	CASSPLGTDSPLHF	TGTGCCAGCTCACCACTTGGGACCGATTCACCCCTCCACTTT
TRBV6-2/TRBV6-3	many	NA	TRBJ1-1	CASSYPGAVTEAFF	TGTGCCAGCAGTTACCCAGGGGCAGTCACTGAAGCTTTCTTT
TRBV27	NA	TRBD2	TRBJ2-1	CASPSGTYNEQFF	TGTGCCAGCCCCAGCGGGACCTACAATGAGCAGTTCTTC
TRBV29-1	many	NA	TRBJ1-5	CSVGAGNSNQPQHF	TGCAGCGTTGGAGCAGGGAATAGCAATCAGCCCCAGCATTTT
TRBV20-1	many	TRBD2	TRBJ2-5	CSAGGRWQETQYF	TGCAGTGCTGGCGGGAGGTGGCAAGAGACCCAGTACTTC